The rows below give T cell receptor beta chains drawn from one sample of a study of identifying expanded T cells in peripheral blood. Using immunoSEQ multiplex PCR, the repertoire was profiled, and TCRdb retains in-frame clones only, with some absent. The sample yields about 100,000 clones, roughly 88% seen once. Material: blood. The receptors derive from a person between 18 and 75 years old in good health. CDR3s include the opening cysteine and the closing phenylalanine or tryptophan. The D gene is left open where the match is weak. Some rows have no size entry. The others give once, few or many, or a class for an expanded clone.

V	size	D	J	DNA	CDR3
TRBV9	-	-	TRBJ2-7	TGTGCCAGCAGCGTAGATCTGGGCTCCTACGAGCAGTACTTC	CASSVDLGSYEQYF
TRBV5-1	-	TRBD2	TRBJ2-7	TGCGCCAGCAGCTTTGGTGGGACTACCTACGAGCAGTACTTC	CASSFGGTTYEQYF
TRBV6-1	-	-	TRBJ1-5	TGTGCCAGCAGTGGATCCCACGGAGGCTATCAGCCCCAGCATTTT	CASSGSHGGYQPQHF
TRBV6-4	-	-	TRBJ2-1	TGTGCCAGCAGTGACCCACCGCGGGGTTACAATGAGCAGTTCTTC	CASSDPPRGYNEQFF
TRBV6-1	-	TRBD1	TRBJ2-7	TGTGCCACCGGACAGGGCCCCTACGAGCAGTACTTC	CATGQGPYEQYF
TRBV29-1	-	-	TRBJ1-5	TGCAGCGTTGTACCGGCAGGGGTAGGTCAGCCCCAGCATTTT	CSVVPAGVGQPQHF
TRBV2	medium-sized	TRBD1	TRBJ1-6	TGTGCCAGCAGCAGAACCGGGACAGCTAATTCACCCCTCCACTTT	CASSRTGTANSPLHF
TRBV10-2	-	-	TRBJ1-5	TGCGCCAGCAGTGAGAGACTGGGGGCCTGGCCCCAGCATTTT	CASSERLGAWPQHF
TRBV9	-	TRBD1	TRBJ1-2	TGTGCCAGCAGCGGCCCCGGACAGGGGTACTATGGCTACACCTTC	CASSGPGQGYYGYTF
TRBV10-2	-	-	TRBJ1-5	TGCGCCAGCAGTGAGAAGGGCAGAGGACATCAGCCCCAGCATTTT	CASSEKGRGHQPQHF
TRBV5-1	once	-	TRBJ1-4	TGCGCCAGCAGCTTGTCCGCCGGGGTTGATGAAAAACTGTTTTTT	CASSLSAGVDEKLFF
TRBV7-9	-	-	TRBJ1-4	TGTGCAGCCCAACTGGGGGAAAAACTGTTTTTT	CAAQLGEKLFF
TRBV6-4	-	TRBD1	TRBJ1-2	TGTGCCAGCAGTGAACAGGGGCTCTCTGGCTACACCTTC	CASSEQGLSGYTF
TRBV18	-	-	TRBJ2-1	TGTGCCAGCTCACCTCGCCCCACAGGTTCCTACAATGAGCAGTTCTTC	CASSPRPTGSYNEQFF
TRBV15	-	-	TRBJ1-4	TGTGCCACCAGCAGCTCAGGACAGTCAACTAATGAAAAACTGTTTTTT	CATSSSGQSTNEKLFF
TRBV2	few	TRBD1	TRBJ1-2	TGTGCCAGCAGCTTACCGACAGGGGGTGGTGGCTACACCTTC	CASSLPTGGGGYTF
TRBV2	-	TRBD1	TRBJ1-2	TGTGCCAGCAGTCCCGGGACAGGGGGTGACTATGGCTACACCTTC	CASSPGTGGDYGYTF
TRBV4-1	-	TRBD2	TRBJ2-1	TGCGCCAGCAGCCAGGGGACTAGTCAGTTAAATGAGCAGTTCTTC	CASSQGTSQLNEQFF
TRBV6-5	-	-	TRBJ1-1	TGTGCCAGCAGTTACTCGAGTAGCCCGGGCAGCACTGAAGCTTTCTTT	CASSYSSSPGSTEAFF
TRBV18	few	-	TRBJ1-2	TGTGCCAGCTCACCACCGACGACAGCCGGCTATGGCTACACCTTC	CASSPPTTAGYGYTF
TRBV10-3	once	-	TRBJ2-3	TGTGCCACCGGAGACAGAGGCACAGATACGCAGTATTTT	CATGDRGTDTQYF
TRBV27	once	-	TRBJ2-2	TGTGCCAGCAGTATACAGACAGGAGCCGGGGAGCTGTTTTTT	CASSIQTGAGELFF
TRBV9	-	-	TRBJ2-7	TGTGCCAGCAGCGTAGCCACAGGGCAGTACGAGCAGTACTTC	CASSVATGQYEQYF
TRBV6-6	-	-	TRBJ1-1	TGTGCCAGCAGTTACGGACAGATTAACACTGAAGCTTTCTTT	CASSYGQINTEAFF
TRBV7-9	few	-	TRBJ1-2	TGTGCCAGCAGCTCGGGTAGGGCGTTTGGCTACACCTTC	CASSSGRAFGYTF
TRBV9	-	-	TRBJ2-7	TGTGCCAGCAGCGGATCGACCACCATCGAGCAGTACTTC	CASSGSTTIEQYF
TRBV11-3	-	-	TRBJ1-1	TGTGCCAGCAGCCTAATGACGAACACTGAAGCTTTCTTT	CASSLMTNTEAFF
TRBV4-1	-	TRBD1	TRBJ1-4	TGCGCCAGCAGCCTAGAAGGGACAGGGGGCGTTGAAAAACTGTTTTTT	CASSLEGTGGVEKLFF
TRBV9	-	-	TRBJ2-5	TGTGCCAGCAGCGTCCCCCAGCGGGCGTACTACCAAGAGACCCAGTACTTC	CASSVPQRAYYQETQYF
TRBV5-6	-	TRBD2	TRBJ2-1	TGTGCCAGCAGCTTGGGTAGCGGGGAGCAGTTCTTC	CASSLGSGEQFF
TRBV18	-	-	TRBJ1-1	TGTGCCAGCAGCCTGGGGGTAGGGAACACTGAAGCTTTCTTT	CASSLGVGNTEAFF
TRBV7-3	-	-	TRBJ2-3	TGTGCCAGCAGGCCTGGCGGCCCGGAAACAGATACGCAGTATTTT	CASRPGGPETDTQYF
TRBV18	-	-	TRBJ1-4	TGTGCCAGCTCACCACCCCGGGGGATTGGGGAAAAACTGTTTTTT	CASSPPRGIGEKLFF
TRBV5-1	-	-	TRBJ1-4	TGCGCCAGCAGCTACGGGACGAATAATGAAAAACTGTTTTTT	CASSYGTNNEKLFF
TRBV5-4	-	TRBD1	TRBJ1-1	TGTGCCAGCAGCCCCGGGACAGGGGGACCTCCCGTAAGAGCTTTCTTT	CASSPGTGGPPVRAFF
TRBV2	-	TRBD2	TRBJ2-3	TGTGCCAGCACCCAGACTAGCGGGAGGCTCACAGATACGCAGTATTTT	CASTQTSGRLTDTQYF
TRBV7-9	once	TRBD1	TRBJ1-2	TGTGCCAGCAGCCCTCTCCGGGACAGGGAACCCGGCTACACCTTC	CASSPLRDREPGYTF